This T cell receptor (beta chain) is from a study of blood T cell repertoires in COVID-19. Produced via immunoSEQ multiplex PCR; TCRdb's table is partial and in-frame only. The table lists about 260,000 clones, more than 85% of them singletons. V dropped 0 bases and J dropped 1; count of bases not matched to a gene: 2. Germline V gives CDR1 SGHRS, CDR2 YFSETQ. The CDR3 extends over 16 amino acids. V is TRBV5-1 and J is TRBJ2-1; 9 bases align to TRBD2. Sample: peripheral blood. The receptor comes from a person under 35 with COVID-19, enrolled during active disease. CDR3 sequence: CASSLALAGSYNEQFF. The DNA of the CDR3 is TGCGCCAGCAGCTTGGCTCTAGCGGGGTCCTACAATGAGCAGTTCTTC.